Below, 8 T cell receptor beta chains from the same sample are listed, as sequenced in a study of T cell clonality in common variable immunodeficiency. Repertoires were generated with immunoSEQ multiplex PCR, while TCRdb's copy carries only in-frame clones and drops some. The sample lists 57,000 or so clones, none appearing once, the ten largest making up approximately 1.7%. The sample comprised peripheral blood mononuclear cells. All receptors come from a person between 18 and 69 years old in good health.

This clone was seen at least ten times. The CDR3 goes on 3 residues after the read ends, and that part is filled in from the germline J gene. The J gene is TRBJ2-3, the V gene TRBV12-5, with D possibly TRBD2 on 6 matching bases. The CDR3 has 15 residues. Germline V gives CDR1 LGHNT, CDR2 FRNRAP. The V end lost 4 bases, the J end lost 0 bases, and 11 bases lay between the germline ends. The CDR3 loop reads CASGSTRPSTDTQYF. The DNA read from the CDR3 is TGTGCTAGTGGTTCGACTAGACCTAGCACAGATACG.

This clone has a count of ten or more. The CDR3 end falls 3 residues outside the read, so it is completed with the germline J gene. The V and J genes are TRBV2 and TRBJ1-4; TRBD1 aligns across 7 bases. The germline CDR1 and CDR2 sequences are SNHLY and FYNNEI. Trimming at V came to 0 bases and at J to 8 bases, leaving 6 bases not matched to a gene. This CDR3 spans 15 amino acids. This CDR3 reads CASSEARRGQEKLFF. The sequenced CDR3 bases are TGTGCCAGCAGTGAAGCCCGGAGGGGGCAGGAAAAA. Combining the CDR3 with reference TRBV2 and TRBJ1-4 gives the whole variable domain EPEVTQTPSHQVTQMGQEVILRCVPISNHLYFYWYRQILGQKVEFLVSFYNNEISEKSEIFDDQFSVERPDGSNFTLKIRSTKLEDSAMYFCASSEARRGQEKLFFGSGTQLSVL.

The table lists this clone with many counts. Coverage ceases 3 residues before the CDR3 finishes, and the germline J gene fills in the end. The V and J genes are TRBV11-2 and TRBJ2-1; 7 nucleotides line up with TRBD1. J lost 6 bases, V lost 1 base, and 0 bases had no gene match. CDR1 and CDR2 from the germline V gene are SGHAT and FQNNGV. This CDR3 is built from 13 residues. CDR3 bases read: TGTGCCAGCAGCTTAGGGACAGGCAATGAG. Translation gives CASSLGTGNE. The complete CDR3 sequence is CASSLGTGNEQFF.

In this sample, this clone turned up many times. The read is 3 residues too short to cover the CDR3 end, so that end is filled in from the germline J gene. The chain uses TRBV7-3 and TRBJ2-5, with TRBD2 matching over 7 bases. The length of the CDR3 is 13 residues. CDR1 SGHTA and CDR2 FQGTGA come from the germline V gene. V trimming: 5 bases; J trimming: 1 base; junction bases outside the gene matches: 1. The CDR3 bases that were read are TGTGCCAGCAGCAGACTAGCCCAAGAGACC. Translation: CASSRLAQET. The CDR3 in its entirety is CASSRLAQETQYF.

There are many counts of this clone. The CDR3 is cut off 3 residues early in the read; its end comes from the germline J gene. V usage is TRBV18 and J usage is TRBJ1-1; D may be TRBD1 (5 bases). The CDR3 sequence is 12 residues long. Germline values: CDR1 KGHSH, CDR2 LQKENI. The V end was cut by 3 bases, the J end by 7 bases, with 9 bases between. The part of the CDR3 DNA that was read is TGTGCCAGCTCACCTTTCCAGGGTGAA. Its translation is CASSPFQGE. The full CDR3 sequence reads CASSPFQGEAFF.

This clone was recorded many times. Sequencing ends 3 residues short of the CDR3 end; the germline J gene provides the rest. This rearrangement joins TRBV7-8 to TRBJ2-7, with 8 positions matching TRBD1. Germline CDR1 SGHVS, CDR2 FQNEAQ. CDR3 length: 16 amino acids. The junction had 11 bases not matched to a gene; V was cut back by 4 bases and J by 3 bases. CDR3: CASSSPPADRGYEQYF. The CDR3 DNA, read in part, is TGTGCCAGCAGCTCCCCCCCCGCCGACAGGGGCTACGAG.

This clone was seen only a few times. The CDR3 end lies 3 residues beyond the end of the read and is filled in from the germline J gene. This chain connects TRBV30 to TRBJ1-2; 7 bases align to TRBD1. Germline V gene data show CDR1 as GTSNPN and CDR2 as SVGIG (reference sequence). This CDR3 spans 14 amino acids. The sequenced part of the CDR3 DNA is TGTGCCTGGAGGATGGGCATCGGGACAGATACC. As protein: CAWRMGIGTDT. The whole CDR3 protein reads CAWRMGIGTDTYTF.

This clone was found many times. The chain's CDR3 is CSAKGVSGIILSTDTQYF. The DNA read from the CDR3 is TGCAGTGCCAAAGGGGTTAGCGGGATCATTCTTAGCACAGATACG. The rearrangement joins TRBV20-1 to TRBJ2-3, with 8 bases fitting TRBD2. The read terminates 3 residues before the CDR3 end, so the remaining end is supplied by the germline J gene. Losses at the gene ends were 6 bases for V and 0 bases for J; bases not matched to a gene: 17. Germline assignment: CDR1 DFQATT and CDR2 SNEGSKA (reference sequence). This CDR3 has 18 amino acids.